A selection of T cell receptor beta chains follows, all from one sample in a study of T cells in Graves' hyperthyroidism and ophthalmopathy. Each CDR3 protein gets one entry after TCRdb re-called the multiplex PCR reads with MiXCR. In the table there are approximately 600,000 distinct CDR3 sequences, less than 25% of which are singletons. Sequencing was done on a sample of blood. The receptors derive from a man aged 25 to 40 with Graves' ophthalmopathy. Both conserved end residues are part of each CDR3. The D gene is left open where the match is weak. The size of a clone is reported for some rows only, either as once, few or many, or as a class for expanded clones.

D gene,clone size,J gene,V gene,CDR3 DNA,CDR3 protein
.,.,TRBJ1-5,TRBV5-6,TGTGCCAGCAGCTCGGCCCGGAGCAATCAGCCCCAGCATTTT,CASSSARSNQPQHF
TRBD1,few,TRBJ2-7,TRBV12-3/TRBV12-4,TGTGCCAGCAGCTCCCGACAGGGGACCGTCGAGCAGTACTTC,CASSSRQGTVEQYF
.,many,TRBJ2-3,TRBV7-3,TGTGCCAGCAGCCGACTAGGGCCGGGTACGCAGTATTTT,CASSRLGPGTQYF
.,.,TRBJ2-1,TRBV7-3,TGTGCCAGCAGCGTCCGGGACTCAGGGGAGCAGTTCTTC,CASSVRDSGEQFF
.,many,TRBJ2-1,TRBV7-3,TGTGCCAGCAGCTTATCCCCCACAGCGAATGAGCAGTTCTTC,CASSLSPTANEQFF
TRBD1,.,TRBJ2-3,TRBV5-4,TGTGCCAGCAGCTTGGGAGGACAGGGGGCGGATACGCAGTATTTT,CASSLGGQGADTQYF
TRBD2,few,TRBJ2-2,TRBV4-1,TGCGCCAGCAGCCTCCCGGGACTAGCGGGAGAGGGCGGGGAGCTGTTTTTT,CASSLPGLAGEGGELFF
.,.,TRBJ2-1,TRBV11-2,TGTGCCAGCAGCTTAGGGGTCGTCAAGTTCTTC,CASSLGVVKFF
TRBD1,many,TRBJ2-1,TRBV27,TGTGCCAGCAGAGACTTGGGACAGGGGGGCAATGAGCAGTTCTTC,CASRDLGQGGNEQFF
.,.,TRBJ2-1,TRBV5-6,TGTGCCAACAGCTCTGGGGGCGAGCAGTTCTTC,CANSSGGEQFF
.,many,TRBJ2-3,TRBV13,TGTGCCAGCAGCTTGAGGCGGGGGCGCGTAAATACGCAGTATTTT,CASSLRRGRVNTQYF
TRBD1,.,TRBJ1-1,TRBV4-1,TGCGCCAGCAGCCAGTACAGGGGGGGGCACACTGAAGCTTTCTTT,CASSQYRGGHTEAFF
.,many,TRBJ1-1,TRBV12-3/TRBV12-4,TGTGCCAGCAGTTTAGGCGAGGCGAGTGAAGCTTTCTTT,CASSLGEASEAFF